This T cell receptor (beta chain) was identified during a study of T cells after yellow fever vaccination. MiXCR, applied by TCRdb to the 5' RACE reads, yields one record per CDR3 protein. This table has roughly 500,000 distinct CDR3 sequences, under 25% appearing once. CDR3 length: 18 residues. V was shortened by 7 bases and J by 7 bases, with 29 bases between the two germline ends. The specimen comprised PBMCs, sampled 15 days after the yellow fever booster vaccination. This TCR was recovered from a man in his thirties or forties who received the YFV17D yellow fever vaccine. This chain joins TRBV23-1 and TRBJ1-5; D is ambiguous. TRBV23-1 falls under the ORF class, with uncertain function. CDR3 nucleotides: TGCGCCAGCATCCCCGCCCTGGCTGGACGCCTGGTGGAACAGCCCCAGCATTTT. Its translation: CASIPALAGRLVEQPQHF.